This TCR beta chain was identified in a study of identical twins. Study-level results: Clonotypes of the beta chain that were abundant in cord blood carried fewer insertions (memory repertoires showed none). Researchers reported weaker excess twin sharing in beta out-of-frame sequences.

As regards this clonotype: Its cognate antigen is unknown.

Unique molecular identifiers were in the cDNA, with template-switch universal primer binding. One entry per CDR3 protein results from TCRdb running MiXCR on the 5' RACE reads. The sample lists approximately 600,000 distinct CDR3 sequences; 7.1% were seen once. This sample was shared with a second study, whose subject was yellow fever vaccine responses in identical twins.

The sequenced material came from PBMCs. The receptor's source is a woman aged 18-29 years in good health.

This chain's CDR3 is CASSQVESSYNSPLHF. CDR3 in DNA: TGCGCCAGCAGCCAAGTAGAGAGCTCCTATAATTCACCCCTCCACTTT. This chain connects TRBV4-1 to TRBJ1-6; D not resolved. Germline V CDR1 and CDR2: MGHRA, YSYEKL. Trimming removed 1 base from V and 0 bases from J, with 7 bases in between. This CDR3 has 16 amino acids.